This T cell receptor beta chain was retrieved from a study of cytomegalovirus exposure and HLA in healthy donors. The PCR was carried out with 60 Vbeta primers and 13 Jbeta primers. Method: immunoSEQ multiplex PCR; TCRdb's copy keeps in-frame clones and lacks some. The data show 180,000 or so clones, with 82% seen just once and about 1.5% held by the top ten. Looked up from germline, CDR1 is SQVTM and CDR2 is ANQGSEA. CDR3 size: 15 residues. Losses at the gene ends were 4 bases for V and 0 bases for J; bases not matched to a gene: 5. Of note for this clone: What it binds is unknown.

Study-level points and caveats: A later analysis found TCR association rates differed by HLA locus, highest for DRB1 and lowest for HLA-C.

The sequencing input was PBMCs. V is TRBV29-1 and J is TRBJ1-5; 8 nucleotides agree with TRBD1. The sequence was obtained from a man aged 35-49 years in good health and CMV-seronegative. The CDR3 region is CSVGPGTGSNQPQHF. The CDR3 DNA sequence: TGCAGCGTTGGCCCAGGGACAGGTAGCAATCAGCCCCAGCATTTT.